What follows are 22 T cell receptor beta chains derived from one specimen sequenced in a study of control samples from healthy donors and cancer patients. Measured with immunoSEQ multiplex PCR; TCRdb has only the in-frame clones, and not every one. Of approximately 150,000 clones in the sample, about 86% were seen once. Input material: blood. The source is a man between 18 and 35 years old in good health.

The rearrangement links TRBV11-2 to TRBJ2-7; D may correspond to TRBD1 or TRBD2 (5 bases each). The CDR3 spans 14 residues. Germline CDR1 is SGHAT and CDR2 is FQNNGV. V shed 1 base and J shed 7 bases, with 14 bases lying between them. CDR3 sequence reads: CASSLVGVVGEQYF. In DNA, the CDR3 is TGTGCCAGCAGCTTAGTGGGGGTCGTGGGAGAGCAGTACTTC.

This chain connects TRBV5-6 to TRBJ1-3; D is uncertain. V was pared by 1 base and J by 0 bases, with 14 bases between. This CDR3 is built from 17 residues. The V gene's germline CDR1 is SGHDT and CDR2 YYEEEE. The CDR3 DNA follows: TGTGCCAGCAGCTTGAGAGCGTGGGCGAGCTCTGGAAACACCATATATTTT. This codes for CASSLRAWASSGNTIYF. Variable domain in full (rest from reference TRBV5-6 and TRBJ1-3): DAGVTQSPTHLIKTRGQQVTLRCSPKSGHDTVSWYQQALGQGPQFIFQYYEEEERQRGNFPDRFSGHQFPNYSSELNVNALLLGDSALYLCASSLRAWASSGNTIYFGEGSWLTVV.

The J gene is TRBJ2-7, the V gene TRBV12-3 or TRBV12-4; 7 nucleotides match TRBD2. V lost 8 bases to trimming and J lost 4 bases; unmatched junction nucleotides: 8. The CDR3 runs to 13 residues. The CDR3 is CASGRDGGYEQYF. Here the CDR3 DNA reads TGTGCCAGCGGACGGGACGGGGGGTACGAGCAGTACTTC.

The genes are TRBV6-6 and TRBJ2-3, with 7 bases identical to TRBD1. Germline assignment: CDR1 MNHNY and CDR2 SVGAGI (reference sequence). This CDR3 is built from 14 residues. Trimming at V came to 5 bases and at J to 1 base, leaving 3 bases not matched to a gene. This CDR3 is CASSLGQGTDTQYF. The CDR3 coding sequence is TGTGCCAGCAGTCTCGGACAGGGCACAGATACGCAGTATTTT.

The CDR3 DNA reads as TGCGCCAGCAGCCAGATCCTTGCCGGGTCCAATGAAAAACTGTTTTTT. Protein sequence: CASSQILAGSNEKLFF. This chain connects TRBV4-1 to TRBJ1-4, with D uncertain. Germline V CDR1 and CDR2: MGHRA, YSYEKL. CDR3 size: 16 residues. Trimming took 3 bases from V and 5 from J, leaving 16 bases between them.

The CDR3 DNA reads as TGCGCCAGCAGCCAAGATAGCGGGGGCTTTTCTGAGGATACGCAGTATTTT. Translation gives CASSQDSGGFSEDTQYF. The genes are TRBV4-3 and TRBJ2-3; 9 nucleotides match TRBD2. V shed 0 bases and J 6 bases; nucleotides not matched to a gene: 10. The CDR3 is 17 residues long. The V gene's germline CDR1 is LGHNA and CDR2 YSLEER.

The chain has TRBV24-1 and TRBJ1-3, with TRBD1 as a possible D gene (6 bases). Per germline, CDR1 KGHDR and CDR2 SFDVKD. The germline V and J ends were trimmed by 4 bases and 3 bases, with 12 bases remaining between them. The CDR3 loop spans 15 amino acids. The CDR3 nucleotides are TGTGCCACCAGTGACTCCCGACAGGTTGGAAACACCATATATTTT. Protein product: CATSDSRQVGNTIYF.

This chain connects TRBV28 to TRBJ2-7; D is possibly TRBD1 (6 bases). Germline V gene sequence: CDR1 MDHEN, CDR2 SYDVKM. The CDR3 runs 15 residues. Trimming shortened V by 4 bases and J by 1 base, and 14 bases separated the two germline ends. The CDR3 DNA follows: TGTGCCAGCAGTTCTGCGGACAGACCTTCCTACGAGCAGTACTTC. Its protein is CASSSADRPSYEQYF.

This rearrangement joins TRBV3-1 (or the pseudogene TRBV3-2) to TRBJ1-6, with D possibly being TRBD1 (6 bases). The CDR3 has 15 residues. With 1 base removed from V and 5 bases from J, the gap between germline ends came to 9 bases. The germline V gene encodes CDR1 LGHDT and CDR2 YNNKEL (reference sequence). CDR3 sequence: CASSQVRGNNSPLHF. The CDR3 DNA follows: TGTGCCAGCAGCCAAGTGAGGGGGAATAATTCACCCCTCCACTTT.

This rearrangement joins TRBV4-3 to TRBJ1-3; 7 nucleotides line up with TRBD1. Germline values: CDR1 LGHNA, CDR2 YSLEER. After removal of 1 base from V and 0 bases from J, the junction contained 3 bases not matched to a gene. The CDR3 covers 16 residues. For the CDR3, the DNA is TGCGCCAGCAGCCAAGTCAGGGGGGTCTCTGGAAACACCATATATTTT. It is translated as CASSQVRGVSGNTIYF.

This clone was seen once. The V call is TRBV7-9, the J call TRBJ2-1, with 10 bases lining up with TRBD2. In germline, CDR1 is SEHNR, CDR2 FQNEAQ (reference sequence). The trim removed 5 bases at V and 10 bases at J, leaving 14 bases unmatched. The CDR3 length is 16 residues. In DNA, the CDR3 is TGTGCCAGCAGCCCGGGGACTAGCGCGGCCCTTATGGAGCAGTTCTTC. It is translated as CASSPGTSAALMEQFF.

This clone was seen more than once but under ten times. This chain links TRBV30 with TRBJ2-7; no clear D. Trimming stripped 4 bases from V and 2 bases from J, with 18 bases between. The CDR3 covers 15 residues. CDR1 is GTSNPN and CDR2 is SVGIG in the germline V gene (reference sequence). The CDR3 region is CAWIADPGITYEQYF. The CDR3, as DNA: TGTGCCTGGATCGCGGATCCTGGAATTACCTACGAGCAGTACTTC.

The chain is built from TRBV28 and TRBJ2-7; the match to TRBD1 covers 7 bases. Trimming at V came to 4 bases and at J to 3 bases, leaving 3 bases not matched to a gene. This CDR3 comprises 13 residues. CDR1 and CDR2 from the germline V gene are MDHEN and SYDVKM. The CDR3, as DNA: TGTGCCAGCAGTTACGGGGACAGCTACGAGCAGTACTTC. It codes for CASSYGDSYEQYF.

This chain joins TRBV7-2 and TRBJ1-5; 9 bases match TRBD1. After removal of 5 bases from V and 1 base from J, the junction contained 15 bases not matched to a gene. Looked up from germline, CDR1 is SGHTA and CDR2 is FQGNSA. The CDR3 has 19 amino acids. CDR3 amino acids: CASSVRGQGFQGSNQPQHF. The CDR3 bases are TGTGCCAGCAGCGTACGGGGACAGGGCTTCCAGGGGAGCAATCAGCCCCAGCATTTT.

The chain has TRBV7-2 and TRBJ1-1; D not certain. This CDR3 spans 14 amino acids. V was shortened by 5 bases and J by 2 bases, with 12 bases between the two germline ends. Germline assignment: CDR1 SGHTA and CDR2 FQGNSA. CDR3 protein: CASSPRATNTEAFF. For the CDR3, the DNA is TGTGCCAGCAGCCCCCGGGCCACCAACACTGAAGCTTTCTTT.

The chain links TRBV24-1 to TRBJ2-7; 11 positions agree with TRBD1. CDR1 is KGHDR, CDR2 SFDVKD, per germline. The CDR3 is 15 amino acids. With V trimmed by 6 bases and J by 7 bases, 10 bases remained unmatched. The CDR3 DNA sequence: TGTGCCACCAGTTATCCGGGACAGGGGGAATATGAGCAGTACTTC. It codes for CATSYPGQGEYEQYF.

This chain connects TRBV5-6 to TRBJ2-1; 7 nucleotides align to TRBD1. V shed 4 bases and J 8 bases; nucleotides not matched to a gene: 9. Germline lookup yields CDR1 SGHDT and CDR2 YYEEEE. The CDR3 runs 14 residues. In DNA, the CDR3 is TGTGCCAGCAGCCAAATACAGGGGATCCATGAGCAGTTCTTC. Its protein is CASSQIQGIHEQFF.

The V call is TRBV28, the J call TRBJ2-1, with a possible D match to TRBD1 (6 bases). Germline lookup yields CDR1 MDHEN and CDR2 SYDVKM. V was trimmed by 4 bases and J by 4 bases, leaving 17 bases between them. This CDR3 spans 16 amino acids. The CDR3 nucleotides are TGTGCCAGCAGTTCCGCTCCAGGGGATTCTTACAATGAGCAGTTCTTC. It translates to CASSSAPGDSYNEQFF.

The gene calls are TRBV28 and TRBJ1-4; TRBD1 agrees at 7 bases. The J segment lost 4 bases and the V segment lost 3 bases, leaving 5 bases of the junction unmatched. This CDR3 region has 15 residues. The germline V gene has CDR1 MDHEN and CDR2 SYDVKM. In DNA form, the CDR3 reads TGTGCCAGCAGTTTCACGGACAGGTTTAATGAAAAACTGTTTTTT. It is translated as CASSFTDRFNEKLFF.

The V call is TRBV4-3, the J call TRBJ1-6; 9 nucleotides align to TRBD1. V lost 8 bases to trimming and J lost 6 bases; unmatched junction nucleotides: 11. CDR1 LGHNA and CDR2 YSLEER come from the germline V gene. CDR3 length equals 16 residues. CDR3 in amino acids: CASGEGTGFSNSPLHF. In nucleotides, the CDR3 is TGCGCCAGCGGGGAAGGGACAGGGTTTTCTAATTCACCCCTCCACTTT.

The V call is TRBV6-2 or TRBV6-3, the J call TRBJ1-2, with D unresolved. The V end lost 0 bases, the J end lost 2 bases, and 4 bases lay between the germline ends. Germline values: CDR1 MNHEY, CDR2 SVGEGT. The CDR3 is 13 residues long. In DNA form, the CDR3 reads TGTGCCAGCAGTTACTCGGACAACTATGGCTACACCTTC. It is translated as CASSYSDNYGYTF.

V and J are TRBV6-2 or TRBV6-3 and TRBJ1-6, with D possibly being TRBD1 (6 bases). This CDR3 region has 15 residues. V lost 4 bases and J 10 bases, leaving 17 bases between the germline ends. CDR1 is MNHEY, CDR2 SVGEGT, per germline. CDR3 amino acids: CASSFGGAGNSPLHF. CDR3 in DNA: TGTGCCAGCAGTTTTGGGGGCGCCGGGAACTCACCCCTCCACTTT.